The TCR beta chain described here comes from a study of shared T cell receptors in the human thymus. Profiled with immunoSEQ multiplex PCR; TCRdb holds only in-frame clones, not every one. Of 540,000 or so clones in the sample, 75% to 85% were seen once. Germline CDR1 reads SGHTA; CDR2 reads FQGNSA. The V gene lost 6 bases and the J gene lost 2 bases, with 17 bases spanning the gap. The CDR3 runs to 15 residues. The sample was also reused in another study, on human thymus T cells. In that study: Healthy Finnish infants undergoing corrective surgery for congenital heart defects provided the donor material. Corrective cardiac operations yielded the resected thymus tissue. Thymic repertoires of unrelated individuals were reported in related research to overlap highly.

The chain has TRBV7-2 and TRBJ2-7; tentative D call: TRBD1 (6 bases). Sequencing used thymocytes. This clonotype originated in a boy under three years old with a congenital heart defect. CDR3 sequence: CASSLGWTETYEQYF. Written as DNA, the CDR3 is TGTGCCAGCAGTCTAGGGTGGACAGAAACCTACGAGCAGTACTTC.